This T cell receptor beta chain comes out of a study of blood T cell repertoires in COVID-19. Looking at the study overall: Samples representing acute and convalescent COVID-19 were sourced from the United States, Italy and Spain. PBMCs, B-cell-depleted T cells, or T cells provided the cDNA or gDNA that made up the material.

Followed over time, Seattle patients had been enrolled while infection was active. Trimming pared 4 bases from V and 9 bases from J, leaving 11 bases between. CDR1 is SGHNT, CDR2 YYREEE, per germline (reference sequence). The CDR3 sequence is 13 residues long. Original processing notes: Amplification of reference gene primers provided the estimated nucleated cell counts. Here immunoSEQ multiplex PCR was the method, and the copy in TCRdb shows in-frame clones only, minus some. V, J and clone size derive from that table, while D and trimming were established from the DNA sequence. The repertoire has about 350,000 clones, roughly nine tenths of them found once; the top ten carry 3% to 4.5%.

The chain carries TRBV5-4 and TRBJ1-6; D ambiguous. The specimen was peripheral blood. The source of this sequence is a woman aged 55-70 years with COVID-19, enrolled during active disease. The CDR3 sequence: CASSPSGPSPLHF. The CDR3 DNA sequence: TGTGCCAGCAGCCCCAGTGGGCCTTCACCCCTCCACTTT.